These T cell receptor beta chains were read from a single sample in a study of CD8 T cells in ankylosing spondylitis. TCRdb ran MiXCR on the 5' RACE reads and lists one entry per CDR3 protein. The sample shows 750,000 to 850,000 distinct CDR3 sequences, 12% of them seen only once. Material for sequencing was blood, either unsorted or a sorted T cell fraction (not recorded which). The origin of the receptors is a male donor with ankylosing spondylitis. The CDR3 runs from the conserved cysteine through the conserved F or W. A D gene is named only where the DNA matches it firmly. Size is stated for part of the rows, as once, few or many counts, or as a class when the clone is expanded.

CDR3nt | CDR3aa | d_gene | v_gene | len | j_gene | abundance
TGTGCCAGCAGCTTACGTTTATTACAGGGGAACGCTGAAGCTTTCTTT | CASSLRLLQGNAEAFF | TRBD1 | TRBV7-3 | 16 | TRBJ1-1 | .
TGTGCCAGCAGCTTCCGACGCTCCTACAATGAGCAGTTCTTC | CASSFRRSYNEQFF | . | TRBV7-2 | 14 | TRBJ2-1 | few
TGTGCCAGCCGAATTAGCCAGGGAAGAAACGGGGAGCTGTTTTTT | CASRISQGRNGELFF | . | TRBV4-2 | 15 | TRBJ2-2 | many
TGCGCCAGCAGCCAAGATGTAGGACAGGGCCTATACAATGAGCAGTTCTTC | CASSQDVGQGLYNEQFF | TRBD1 | TRBV4-3 | 17 | TRBJ2-1 | many
TGCGCCAGCTCTGTATCGGCCGGTTCCTACGAGCAGTACTTC | CASSVSAGSYEQYF | . | TRBV5-1 | 14 | TRBJ2-7 | many
TGCGCCAGCAGCTCGGGACAGGGTGAGGCTGGAAACACCATATATTTT | CASSSGQGEAGNTIYF | TRBD1 | TRBV5-1 | 16 | TRBJ1-3 | many
TGTGCCACCAGCTTCAGACAGGGGGAAGGGGAGCAGTACTTC | CATSFRQGEGEQYF | TRBD1 | TRBV15 | 14 | TRBJ2-7 | few
TGTGCCAGCAGCTTTAACAGGGAGGGCTATGGCTACACCTTC | CASSFNREGYGYTF | . | TRBV7-2 | 14 | TRBJ1-2 | .
TGTGCCAGCAGCTTAGAGGCCAGGCGGTGGCAGTACTTC | CASSLEARRWQYF | . | TRBV7-2 | 13 | TRBJ2-7 | few
TGTGCCAGCAGCTTAGTACAGGGATATAATTCACCCCTCCACTTT | CASSLVQGYNSPLHF | . | TRBV7-2 | 15 | TRBJ1-6 | .
TGTGCCAGCAGCAGGGGACAGGGAGATAGCAATCAGCCCCAGCATTTT | CASSRGQGDSNQPQHF | TRBD1 | TRBV5-5 | 16 | TRBJ1-5 | many
TGCGCCAGCAGCCAAGGCTGGGGCGCGCCCTACGAGCAGTACTTC | CASSQGWGAPYEQYF | . | TRBV4-3 | 15 | TRBJ2-7 | .
TGTGCCAGCAGCTTAGCGCCCTTCGCCGAGCAGTACTTC | CASSLAPFAEQYF | . | TRBV7-8 | 13 | TRBJ2-7 | many
TGTGCCAGCAGCTACTCGGGACAGGACTATGGCTACACCTTC | CASSYSGQDYGYTF | TRBD1 | TRBV3-1 | 14 | TRBJ1-2 | few
TGCGCCAGCAGCCCCCTAGCGGACAACAATGAGCAGTTCTTC | CASSPLADNNEQFF | TRBD2 | TRBV5-1 | 14 | TRBJ2-1 | .
TGTGCCAGCAGTTACAGGGAGGAGTCCGAGCAGTACTTC | CASSYREESEQYF | . | TRBV6-5 | 13 | TRBJ2-7 | .
TGCAGTGCTAGAGGGGGGCGCGTCGCCAAAAACATTCAGTACTTC | CSARGGRVAKNIQYF | . | TRBV20-1 | 15 | TRBJ2-4 | .
TGTGCCAGCAGTGGGCCCGAGGCTAACTATGGCTACACCTTC | CASSGPEANYGYTF | . | TRBV6-4 | 14 | TRBJ1-2 | .
TGCAGCGTTGAAGATCGGGGGGGCAGGGAAAACATTCAGTACTTC | CSVEDRGGRENIQYF | TRBD2 | TRBV29-1 | 15 | TRBJ2-4 | many
TGCGCCAGCAGCCCCCGGGACGGTACCAGAGGGACCTACGAGCAGTACTTC | CASSPRDGTRGTYEQYF | . | TRBV4-3 | 17 | TRBJ2-7 | .
TGTGCCAGCAGTTTTATTACTAGGGAAGGTGAGGAGCAGTACTTC | CASSFITREGEEQYF | . | TRBV28 | 15 | TRBJ2-7 | .
TGTGCCACCAGCGTCATTCGCCAGGGTGAAGCTTTCTTT | CATSVIRQGEAFF | . | TRBV15 | 13 | TRBJ1-1 | .
TGTGCCAGCAGCCCGATACTAGCGGGTTCCTACAATGAGCAGTTCTTC | CASSPILAGSYNEQFF | TRBD2 | TRBV7-6 | 16 | TRBJ2-1 | few
TGCGCCAGCAGCCAGGGCGGGGGACGAGGAACCCAGTACTTC | CASSQGGGRGTQYF | TRBD2 | TRBV4-1 | 14 | TRBJ2-5 | few
TGTGCCAGCACCAGGGCTAGCGGGGGGTTAAATGAGCAGTTCTTC | CASTRASGGLNEQFF | TRBD2 | TRBV28 | 15 | TRBJ2-1 | few
TGCAGTGCTGAATACAGGAGAACCTCCTATAATTCACCCCTCCACTTT | CSAEYRRTSYNSPLHF | . | TRBV20-1 | 16 | TRBJ1-6 | few
TGCGCCAGCAGGGTAGGGGCTCCAGGAGGCGAGCAGTACTTC | CASRVGAPGGEQYF | . | TRBV5-1 | 14 | TRBJ2-7 | .
TGCAGTGCAACCGGGACTAGCGGCACCACAGATACGCAGTATTTT | CSATGTSGTTDTQYF | TRBD2 | TRBV20-1 | 15 | TRBJ2-3 | many
TGTGCCAGCAGCCAGGAACCGGCGGGCAGGATTAACACTGAAGCTTTCTTT | CASSQEPAGRINTEAFF | . | TRBV4-2 | 17 | TRBJ1-1 | many
TGTGCCAGCTCACCGGGGTCAACCCACGAGCAGTACTTC | CASSPGSTHEQYF | . | TRBV18 | 13 | TRBJ2-7 | few
TGCAGTGCGTACCCCCGGGGGGGGCCCACCGGGGAGCTGTTTTTT | CSAYPRGGPTGELFF | TRBD2 | TRBV20-1 | 15 | TRBJ2-2 | few
TGTGCCAGCAGCTTACAAGGCAGCCATAATGAAAAACTGTTTTTT | CASSLQGSHNEKLFF | . | TRBV7-2 | 15 | TRBJ1-4 | .
TGTGCCAGCAGCTTAGATTTATATGAGACCCAGTACTTC | CASSLDLYETQYF | . | TRBV7-2 | 13 | TRBJ2-5 | many
TGTGCCAGCAGTCCCCGTAGGACAGGGCTGCTTTATAACTATGGCTACACCTTC | CASSPRRTGLLYNYGYTF | TRBD1 | TRBV12-3/TRBV12-4 | 18 | TRBJ1-2 | few
TGTGCCAGCAGCTCGCTCTACTCTGGAAACACCATATATTTT | CASSSLYSGNTIYF | . | TRBV7-2 | 14 | TRBJ1-3 | .
TGTGCCAGCAGCTTACGGGTGGGGGCTGGAAACACCATATATTTT | CASSLRVGAGNTIYF | . | TRBV7-6 | 15 | TRBJ1-3 | .
TGTGCCACCAGTGATGACGGGAGACGGGGCTATGGCTACACCTTC | CATSDDGRRGYGYTF | . | TRBV24-1 | 15 | TRBJ1-2 | few
TGCAGTGCTAGAGTTAGGACTAGCTCCTACGAGCAGTACTTC | CSARVRTSSYEQYF | TRBD2 | TRBV20-1 | 14 | TRBJ2-7 | few
TGCGCCAGCAGCCAGGGGAGGGACAGAATATATGGCTACACCTTC | CASSQGRDRIYGYTF | TRBD1 | TRBV4-3 | 15 | TRBJ1-2 | .
TGCAGTGCTAGAGATCATCAGGAACGTAACTATGGCTACACCTTC | CSARDHQERNYGYTF | . | TRBV20-1 | 15 | TRBJ1-2 | .
TGCAGTGCTAGAGATTACATAGGGAGACAGGGTAATACAGATACGCAGTATTTT | CSARDYIGRQGNTDTQYF | TRBD1 | TRBV20-1 | 18 | TRBJ2-3 | few
TGTGCCACCAGCAGAGACAGGGGAGAGACCCAGTACTTC | CATSRDRGETQYF | . | TRBV15 | 13 | TRBJ2-5 | many
TGCAGTGCTAGTCGAAGCGGGAGTGATCCGTCCTACGAGCAGTACTTC | CSASRSGSDPSYEQYF | TRBD2 | TRBV20-1 | 16 | TRBJ2-7 | few
TGTGCCAGCAGTGAAGACAGGGTCCGAGAGACCCAGTACTTC | CASSEDRVRETQYF | . | TRBV6-1 | 14 | TRBJ2-5 | .
TGCGCCAGCAGCTTGGTATCTTTGAGCACAGATACGCAGTATTTT | CASSLVSLSTDTQYF | . | TRBV7-2 | 15 | TRBJ2-3 | many
TGTGCCAGCAGTCACCCTGCGGGCAGGGGGCGCGGGTACGAGCAGTACTTC | CASSHPAGRGRGYEQYF | TRBD1 | TRBV27 | 17 | TRBJ2-7 | few
TGTGCCAGCAGCTATGACAGGGGAGGATCCTACGAGCAGTACTTC | CASSYDRGGSYEQYF | TRBD1 | TRBV27 | 15 | TRBJ2-7 | .
TGTGCCAGCACGCCAGGGGGGACAAACACCATATATTTT | CASTPGGTNTIYF | TRBD1 | TRBV5-8 | 13 | TRBJ1-3 | few
TGTGCCATCAGTGAGTCTGCCATAGGAAACGAGCAGTACTTC | CAISESAIGNEQYF | . | TRBV10-3 | 14 | TRBJ2-7 | few
TGTGCCAGCAGCTTAGGCGGACTAGCGGGGACTAATGAGCAGTTCTTC | CASSLGGLAGTNEQFF | TRBD2 | TRBV7-6 | 16 | TRBJ2-1 | .
TGTGCCAGCAGTTTCAGACAGATTAACTATGGCTACACCTTC | CASSFRQINYGYTF | . | TRBV28 | 14 | TRBJ1-2 | many
TGTGCCAGCAGCCTTCCGGGACACACTAACTATGGCTACACCTTC | CASSLPGHTNYGYTF | . | TRBV5-4 | 15 | TRBJ1-2 | .
TGTGCCAGCACCCCCCTAGCGGGAGGGCATGAGCAGTTCTTC | CASTPLAGGHEQFF | TRBD2 | TRBV12-3/TRBV12-4 | 14 | TRBJ2-1 | many
TGCGCCAGCAGCTTGGGGCCACGGACAGGCAGTAATGAAAAACTGTTTTTT | CASSLGPRTGSNEKLFF | TRBD1 | TRBV5-1 | 17 | TRBJ1-4 | many
TGTGCCAGCAGTTCAGGGATTGAGACTGAAGCTTTCTTT | CASSSGIETEAFF | . | TRBV28 | 13 | TRBJ1-1 | .
TGTGCCAGCAGCCAAGATTCGCTCCAAGCGGGGGGGAACAATGAGCAGTTCTTC | CASSQDSLQAGGNNEQFF | TRBD2 | TRBV4-2 | 18 | TRBJ2-1 | many
TGCGCCAGCACCCCGCGGCCCGCGAGGGAAGAGACCCAGTACTTC | CASTPRPAREETQYF | . | TRBV5-1 | 15 | TRBJ2-5 | .
TGCAGCGCTAGCGCCGGGACACACTCTGGAAACACCATATATTTT | CSASAGTHSGNTIYF | . | TRBV29-1 | 15 | TRBJ1-3 | many
TGTGCCAGCAGTAAACAGGGGTCTGAGCAGTTCTTC | CASSKQGSEQFF | TRBD1 | TRBV6-6 | 12 | TRBJ2-1 | few